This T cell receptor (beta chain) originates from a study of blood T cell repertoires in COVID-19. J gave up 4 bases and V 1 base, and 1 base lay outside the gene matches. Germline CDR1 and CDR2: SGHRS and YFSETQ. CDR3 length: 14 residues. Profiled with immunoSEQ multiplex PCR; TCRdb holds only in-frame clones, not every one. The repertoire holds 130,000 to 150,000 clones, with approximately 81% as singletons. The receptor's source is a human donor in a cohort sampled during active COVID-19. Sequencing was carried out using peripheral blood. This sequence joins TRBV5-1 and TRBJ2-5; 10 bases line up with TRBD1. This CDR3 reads CASSLRDRGETQYF. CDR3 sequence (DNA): TGCGCCAGCAGCTTGCGGGACAGGGGAGAGACCCAGTACTTC.